The present TCR beta chain was sequenced within a study of blood T cell repertoires in COVID-19 (dated by TCRdb to 2020 to 2021). General notes on the study: Samples covering the acute and convalescent phases of COVID-19 were provided by collaborators in the United States, Italy and Spain. The samples were drawn from two sources: the first 160 participants of the ongoing ImmuneRACE study, and over 950 subjects contributed by 6 global collaborators. Sample metadata almost always included a de-identified subject ID, COVID-19 status, age in years and sex. The dataset comprised deeply sampled blood TCRbeta repertoires from subjects exposed to, actively infected with, or recovered from COVID-19. The repertoires were made available in a free public database intended to serve as a resource for research on the immune response to SARS-CoV-2. The prospective study material was composed of cDNA or gDNA derived from T cells, B-cell-depleted T cells, or PBMCs. HLA class I and class II types, where available, came from metadata supplied by the sample provider rather than from assay-based typing. Results the study describes overall, beyond this receptor: Clinical and demographic metadata were provided uncurated, with the amount varying by source and participant.

The immunoSEQ Assay, a bias-controlled multiplex PCR, was used to amplify TCRbeta CDR3 regions from genomic DNA. On the study's bioinformatics: The number of nucleated cells in each sample was estimated from the amplification of reference gene primers within the assay. To quantify the absolute abundance of each unique TCRbeta CDR3 rearrangement, sequence reads were collapsed and filtered. For each sample, productive Simpson clonality was calculated by taking the square root of Simpson's diversity index across productive rearrangements. TCRdb obtained this table from immuneACCESS and retained in-frame rearrangements with V and J assigned. These tables miss some clones; where compared with another copy, unresolved V genes account for less than half of the shortfall, and the remainder is unexplained. Clone size and the V and J calls come from that table; the DNA yielded D and trimming. The table for this sample lists some 250,000 clones; roughly 86% of them were counted only once. The ten largest clones represent roughly 5% of the sample.

The CDR3 contains 14 residues, cysteine and phenylalanine counted. Only the CDR3 DNA is retained, 42 bases long and in frame from the first base. Here V drops 3 bases and J drops 5 bases, and the junction holds 5 bases not matched to any gene. Reading the germline V gene (reference sequence) gives CDR1 LGHDT and CDR2 YNNKEL. One collaborating source in Seattle enrolled patients while the patients were actively infected and followed the patients over time throughout the course of disease. The collaborating institutions used their own protocols to collect whole blood in K2EDTA tubes. For TCRbeta analysis, collaborators shipped samples as frozen whole blood, isolated PBMCs, or DNA extracted from either of those sample types. Remarks on this clone: Its target antigen remains unknown. No base-level quality is on record; no much larger clone is a single base apart.

The sequence links TRBV3-1 (or the pseudogene TRBV3-2) to TRBJ2-5, and 8 junctional nucleotides match TRBD1. The TCR originated in an older woman with COVID-19, enrolled during active disease. The sample was peripheral blood. The base sequence is TGTGCCAGCAGCCACGGACAGGGTAGGGAGACCCAGTACTTC. It is translated as CASSHGQGRETQYF.